The entry below gives a single TCR beta chain sequence along with its context. The specificity of this receptor is unknown. The junction departs from the called germline gene at one end, perhaps through a read error. Other DNA sequences of this sample code for an identical CDR3. This sample was included in a study of T cells in localized non-small cell lung cancer (dated by TCRdb to about 2020). Looking at the study overall: The study analyzed T cell repertoires of over 200 early-stage NSCLC patients, comparing tumors and uninvolved tumor-adjacent lungs. A mean age of approximately 66 years was recorded for the NSCLC patients, of whom under 150 were male and some 100 were female. The cohort was made up of some 240 treatment-naive NSCLC patients whose localized lung tumors had been resected. Broader findings and caveats from the paper: Longer overall survival was associated with higher T cell density in blood, whereas shorter survival was associated with higher clonality in adjacent lung. Because multi-region tumor sequencing was not done, intratumor heterogeneity could not be ruled out. Of the top 100 tumor clones, a median of 57 were detected in paired uninvolved adjacent lung; around 30 were also among that lung's top 100. Uninvolved tumor-adjacent lung showed the highest T cell clonality, higher than tumor, which suggests more focused antigenic responses in the adjacent lung. Because the study design was exploratory, TCR variables were selected using unadjusted p-values without false-discovery rate correction.

At diagnosis, peripheral blood, uninvolved tumor-adjacent lung and tumor were collected and were preserved as a mix of fresh-frozen and FFPE material. For TCR repertoire profiling, blood samples were analyzed in the form of peripheral blood mononuclear cells. The immunoSEQ Assay was used to sequence TCR beta CDR3 regions from DNA. In the authors' own workflow: T cell density was computed as TCR beta template counts normalized to usable DNA estimated by amplifying housekeeping genes. The preseqR package was used to estimate richness by extrapolating to 400,000 templates for PBMC samples and to 120,000 templates for tissue samples. Clonality was calculated as one minus Pielou's evenness. Tissue-enriched TCRs were identified by differential abundance testing using productive amino-acid clonotypes, minimum total count 5 and alpha 0.1. Repertoire overlap between compartments was quantified with the Jaccard Index and Morisita Overlap Index. TCR beta CDR3s were clustered by GLIPH together with public tetramer-defined viral CDR3s, and at least three viral sequences plus V-gene enrichment were required for viral motifs. Here the immuneACCESS table is served through TCRdb, limited to in-frame sequences with V and J called. Missing clones are a known gap in these copies; in checked studies unresolved V genes cover under half, and the rest lacks a known reason. V, J and clone size derive from that table, while D and trimming were established from the DNA sequence. The sample table records 32,000 or so clones; 90% of these occur just once. Around 4.1% of the sample lies in the top ten.

From the germline V gene (reference sequence), CDR1 is LNHDA and CDR2 is SQIVND. The CDR3 runs 8 residues from the cysteine to the phenylalanine. Only CDR3 DNA remains: 24 bases, in frame from the first base. Sequencing used peripheral blood, obtained before any cancer treatment. The clonotype originates from a man aged 35-75 years with stage I lung adenocarcinoma. The chain employs TRBV19 and TRBJ1-2; the D gene identity is not certain. The nucleotide sequence is given as TGTGCCAGAACCGGTCAGCCCTTC. It translates to CARTGQPF.